This T cell receptor beta chain was recorded in a study of CD8 T cells in Susac syndrome (dated by TCRdb to about 2019). About the investigation overall: The study used repertoire sequencing to test whether antigen drove CD8+ T cell activation and differentiation in Susac syndrome. CD8+ T cell repertoire clonality was compared between eleven to twelve healthy donors, roughly 14 Susac syndrome patients and roughly 15 multiple sclerosis patients. Study-wide findings and limitations: The TCR sequencing and HLA analysis was acknowledged to have included a relatively small number of individuals.

RNA was extracted using the RNeasy kit, and about 0.5 to 1 ug of the RNA was reverse transcribed with random hexamers. TCR beta CDR3 regions were amplified with the immunoSEQ multiplex PCR assay covering 54 Vbeta and 13 Jbeta segments. To correct PCR amplification bias, a synthetic template baseline was used for both primer optimization and computational correction. In the source study's methods: Reads were annotated to V, D and J genes according to IMGT and were analyzed with immunoSEQ Analyzer, with only productive sequences retained. To calculate clonality, Shannon entropy was normalized by log2 of the number of productive unique sequences and then subtracted from one. For each patient and control, public and private clones were evaluated among the 100 most prevalent clones. Clones were defined as Susac-specific when absent from the healthy and MS cohorts, from approximately 1,100 published viral clones and from other ImmuneACCESS disease sequences. TCRdb applied fastp at Q25 and MiXCR to the public reads, then kept only in-frame beta chains. Here each entry gathers all rows of one CDR3 protein and keeps the most common genes and DNA. These V and J calls derive from TCRdb rather than the authors' analysis. The sample table lists under 550,000 distinct CDR3 sequences, around 85% of them with a count of one. Approximately 0.12% of the sample is in the top ten clones.

Note on this clonotype: Its antigen is still unknown. Qualities for individual bases were not recorded, and no much larger clone is one base off.

High-throughput TCR beta sequencing profiled peripheral blood CD8+ and CD4+ T cells from healthy donors, Susac syndrome patients and multiple sclerosis patients. Treatment-naive patients with stable or active relapsing-remitting disease fulfilling revised McDonald criteria were used as multiple sclerosis controls. Bulk CD8+ and CD4+ T cells were purified magnetically by negative isolation, whereas CD8+ TEMRA cells were enriched by FACS. Blood was collected in EDTA tubes and processed within 24 hours, with PBMCs isolated through density gradient centrifugation. PBMCs intended for TCR sequencing were cryopreserved in liquid nitrogen and were subsequently thawed in a 37 degrees C water bath. A purity of at least 90% was achieved for sorted or isolated CD4+, CD8+ and CD8+ TEMRA cells. V is pared back by 3 bases and J by 5 bases, with 10 bases lying between the germline termini. CDR1 SEHNR and CDR2 FQNEAQ are derived from the germline V gene (reference sequence). Spanning cysteine to phenylalanine, the CDR3 consists of 13 amino acids. Only the CDR3 DNA stays, 39 bases, in frame from base 1.

The rearrangement joined TRBV7-9 to TRBJ2-5, and perhaps TRBD1 as D gene, on 5 matching bases. The sequenced material came from CD8+ T cells from PBMCs. The receptor comes from a human donor with multiple sclerosis. The CDR3 region has the sequence CASSFPGSETQYF. At the DNA level, the sequence is TGTGCCAGCAGCTTCCCAGGGTCGGAGACCCAGTACTTC.